This T cell receptor beta chain comes out of a study of memory CD8 T cells in hepatitis C reinfection (TCRdb year 2017). Concerning the study at large: Two consecutive HCV infections were spontaneously resolved by three donors, whereas a primary infection was cleared by two donors who then became chronically infected after reinfection. Across an HCV reinfection episode in 4 to 6 donors, the study followed the TCR beta repertoire of virus-specific CD8 T cells over time. An HCV reinfection was defined as a positive HCV RNA test that came after two negative tests taken at least 60 days apart. Participants who had resolved a prior HCV infection were followed every 3 months in the reinfection study. Late or post reinfection samples were obtained 12 to 24 weeks after detection of reinfection. Between the late 2000s and the early 2010s, five reinfection cases that had stored pre-reinfection samples were identified. The paper as a whole reports these results and caveats: With only four or five donors, the study could not reach definitive conclusions about public clonotypes linked to secondary clearance.

This sample's time point label indicates: late/post reinfection, 12 to 24 weeks after detection. The sorted cells were sequenced directly ex vivo, without any in vitro expansion ahead of TCR sequencing. The donors were people who inject drugs and were enrolled in Canada's Montreal Acute Hepatitis C Cohort Study (HEPCO). As controls, total naive CD8 T cells were sorted as viable CD3+ CD8+ CD45RO- cells from a couple of donors at all three reinfection time points. Before sorting, cryopreserved peripheral blood mononuclear cells were thawed, and CD8 T cells were purified from the thawed cells. The MACS CD8+ T cell Isolation Kit was used to enrich CD8 T cells by negative selection. Cells were sorted on a BD FACSAria II sorter using FACSDiva software, and FlowJo was used for data analysis. Library construction relied on the immunoSEQ multiplex PCR assay. Genomic DNA was extracted from the sorted cells, and the TCR beta V, D and J regions were sequenced using the automated high-throughput method of Adaptive Biotechnologies. CDR3 regions were amplified with a two-step, bias-controlled multiplex PCR. An Illumina instrument was used to sequence the amplified TCR beta libraries. The original pipeline was this. Demultiplexed reads were processed to reduce amplification and sequencing bias, and CDR3 sequences were assigned to gene families using the IMGT database. ImmunoSEQ software version 2.0 was used to analyze repertoire data. Out-of-frame sequences and sequences with stop codons in the CDR3 were removed from clonotype lists. Any clonotype with a frequency under 0.01% was left out, since that frequency corresponded to less than one cell. Richness was computed as observed richness divided by input cell number, and evenness as Shannon entropy divided by log observed richness. To measure repertoire diversity and how similar the repertoire was between time points, Simpson diversity and Morisita-Horn overlap indices were applied. Clonotypes were grouped as dominant (>1%), sub-dominant (0.5-0.99%), low abundance (0.1-0.49%) or lowest abundance (<0.1%). The germline index was obtained by subtracting total nucleotide additions from total CDR3 length and then dividing the result by total CDR3 length. This immuneACCESS table, as held by TCRdb, lists in-frame sequences with V and J called but not all clones. Of the missing ones, under half trace to an unresolved V gene in checked studies; the others have no known cause. V, J and clone size were drawn from that table, and D and trimming were deduced from the DNA. Recorded for this sample are 45,000 to 50,000 clones; 85% to 90% of them occurred a single time. The top ten clones comprise more than 0.6% of the sample.

Sequences DFQATT (CDR1) and SNEGSKA (CDR2) are obtained from the germline V gene (reference sequence). The junction shows trimming of 5 bases on V and 7 bases on J, plus 9 bases between the germline ends. From the cysteine up to the phenylalanine, the CDR3 has a length of 11 residues. Solely the CDR3 DNA is kept, with 33 bases framed from the first base. On this clone itself: The antigen it recognizes is unknown. Per-nucleotide qualities are absent, and no much larger clonotype sits a single base away.

The specimen sequenced was naive CD8+ T cells sorted from blood. The sample's cell subset or site, from its label and the paper: total naive CD8+CD45RO- T cells. The sequence joins TRBV20-1 to TRBJ2-1, with TRBD2 as a weak D call on 5 bases. The TCR comes from a man between 18 and 35 years old with hepatitis C virus infection. The CDR3 region reads CSAWTANEQFF. The DNA is as follows: TGCAGTGCTTGGACTGCAAATGAGCAGTTCTTC.